The clone carrying this T cell receptor beta chain was recorded a few times. Its antigen is unknown. A junction boundary mismatches the germline segment, possibly from a read error. PCR primers comprised 60 Vbeta and 13 Jbeta primers. Some clones are missing from TCRdb's copy, which holds only in-frame ones; the method was immunoSEQ multiplex PCR. The top ten hold around 5.8% of the sample, which has about 120,000 clones, approximately 80% seen once. The record originates from a study of cytomegalovirus exposure and HLA in healthy donors. Overall study: Earlier, approximately 180 million T cells were analyzed, and some 120 million unique TCR beta sequences were found among them. Out of 398 genotyped donors, 81% belonged to the Caucasian-associated ancestry cluster. Study-level findings and limits: About 90% or about 30% of the time was how often most TCR beta V segments were productive, according to an earlier analysis. Researchers reported in a later analysis that a missense DCLRE1C variant was tied to TCR beta V- and J-gene trimming.

Germline V lookup: CDR1 SSHAT, CDR2 FNYEAQ (reference sequence). This CDR3 is 16 amino acids long. The source material was PBMCs. The clonotype was recovered from a man between 18 and 29 years old in good health and CMV-seropositive. The genes are TRBV7-7 and TRBJ2-5, with 10 positions matching TRBD2. CDR3 nucleotide sequence: TGTGCTAGCAGCTTGGGAGCGGGAGGGCCACAAGAGACCCAGTACTTC. This gives the protein CASSLGAGGPQETQYF.